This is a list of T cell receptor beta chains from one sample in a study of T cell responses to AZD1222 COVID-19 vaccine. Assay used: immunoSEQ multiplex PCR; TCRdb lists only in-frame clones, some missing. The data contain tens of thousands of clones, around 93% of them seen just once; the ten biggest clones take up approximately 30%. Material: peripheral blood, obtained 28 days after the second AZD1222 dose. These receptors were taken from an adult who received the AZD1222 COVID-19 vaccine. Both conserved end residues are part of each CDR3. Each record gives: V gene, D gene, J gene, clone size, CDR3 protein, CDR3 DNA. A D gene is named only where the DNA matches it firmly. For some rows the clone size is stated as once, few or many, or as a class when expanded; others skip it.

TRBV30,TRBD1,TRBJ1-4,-,CAWAGQGATNEKLFF,TGTGCCTGGGCGGGACAGGGGGCAACTAATGAAAAACTGTTTTTT
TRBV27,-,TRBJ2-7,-,CASSLSPGTETYEQYF,TGTGCCAGCAGTTTATCCCCCGGGACGGAGACCTACGAGCAGTACTTC
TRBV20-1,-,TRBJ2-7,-,CSARGSYEQYF,TGCAGTGCTAGGGGCTCCTACGAGCAGTACTTC
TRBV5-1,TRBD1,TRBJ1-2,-,CASRRGQGEDGYTF,TGCGCCAGCAGACGGGGACAGGGCGAGGATGGCTACACCTTC
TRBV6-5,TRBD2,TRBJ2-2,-,CASSYLAGELAGELFF,TGTGCCAGCAGTTACCTAGCGGGAGAGTTAGCCGGGGAGCTGTTTTTT
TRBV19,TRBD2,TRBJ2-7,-,CGGTSGRREQYF,TGTGGCGGGACTAGCGGGAGGCGCGAGCAGTACTTC
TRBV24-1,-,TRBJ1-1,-,CATSGTDSPYPAFF,TGTGCCACCAGTGGGACGGACTCCCCATATCCAGCTTTCTTT
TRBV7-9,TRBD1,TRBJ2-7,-,CASSFPGQGTYEQYF,TGTGCCAGCAGCTTCCCGGGACAGGGGACCTACGAGCAGTACTTC
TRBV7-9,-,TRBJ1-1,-,CASSLVLNTEAFF,TGTGCCAGCAGCTTGGTCCTAAACACTGAAGCTTTCTTT
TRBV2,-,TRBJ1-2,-,CASSEFTESYGYTF,TGTGCCAGCAGTGAATTTACAGAAAGTTATGGCTACACCTTC
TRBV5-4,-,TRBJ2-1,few,CASSLYPERQFF,TGTGCCAGCAGCTTGTATCCTGAGCGGCAGTTCTTC
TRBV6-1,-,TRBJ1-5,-,CASSSGRGSDQPQHF,TGTGCCAGCAGCTCCGGACGGGGGAGCGACCAGCCCCAGCATTTT
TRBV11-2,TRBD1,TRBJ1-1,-,CASSQTGTGNTEAFF,TGTGCCAGCAGCCAAACCGGGACAGGGAACACTGAAGCTTTCTTT
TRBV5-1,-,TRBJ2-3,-,CASSLVSTRDTQYF,TGCGCCAGCAGCTTGGTATCTACAAGAGATACGCAGTATTTT
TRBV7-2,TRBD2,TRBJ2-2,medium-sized,CASSPELAGNTGELFF,TGTGCCAGCAGTCCCGAACTAGCGGGGAACACCGGGGAGCTGTTTTTT
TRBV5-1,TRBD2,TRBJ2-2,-,CASSPGLAGGTTGELFF,TGCGCCAGCAGCCCGGGACTAGCGGGAGGGACCACCGGGGAGCTGTTTTTT
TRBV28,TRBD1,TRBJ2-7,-,CASSSHSRVFGQGEPYEQYF,TGTGCCAGCAGTTCCCACAGTCGGGTATTCGGACAGGGAGAACCCTACGAGCAGTACTTC
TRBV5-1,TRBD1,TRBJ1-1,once,CASSLYRGSSTEAFF,TGCGCCAGCAGCTTATACAGGGGCTCGAGCACTGAAGCTTTCTTT
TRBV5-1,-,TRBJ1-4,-,CASSLGSGPEKLFF,TGCGCCAGCAGCTTGGGCTCAGGTCCCGAAAAACTGTTTTTT
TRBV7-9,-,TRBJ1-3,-,CASSLQDSGNTIYF,TGTGCCAGCAGCTTACAGGATTCTGGAAACACCATATATTTT
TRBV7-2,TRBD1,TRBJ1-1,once,CASSLGQGAKTEAFF,TGTGCCAGCAGCTTAGGACAGGGGGCAAAAACTGAAGCTTTCTTT
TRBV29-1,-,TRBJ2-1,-,CSGYNNEQFF,TGCAGCGGGTATAACAATGAGCAGTTCTTC
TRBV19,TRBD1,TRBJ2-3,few,CASRDGTGTTQYF,TGTGCCAGCCGGGACGGGACAGGGACTACGCAGTATTTT
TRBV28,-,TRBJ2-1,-,CASSSTLGQFF,TGTGCCAGCAGCTCTACCCTGGGGCAGTTCTTC
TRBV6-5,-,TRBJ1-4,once,CASRPLSESGEKLFF,TGTGCCAGCAGGCCACTTAGTGAATCTGGGGAAAAACTGTTTTTT
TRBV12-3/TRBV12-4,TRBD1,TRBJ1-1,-,CASRIGTGTAFF,TGTGCCAGCAGGATAGGGACAGGGACGGCTTTCTTT
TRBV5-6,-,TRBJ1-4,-,CASSRDGAPNEKLFF,TGTGCCAGCAGCCGGGACGGCGCTCCTAATGAAAAACTGTTTTTT